This T cell receptor (beta chain) was sequenced for a study of Tregs in tolerant kidney transplant recipients. The CDR3 is made up of 15 amino acids. The germline V gene has CDR1 GTSNPN and CDR2 SVGIG (reference sequence). V lost 0 bases and J lost 3, with 13 bases in between. Whole-study results and caveats: Few patients were studied, so findings need validation in larger groups. Biological reproducibility was not directly addressed in this study.

Method: immunoSEQ multiplex PCR; TCRdb's copy keeps in-frame clones and lacks some. The data show about 120,000 clones, 92% seen once. As concerns this clone: The antigen is not known.

Sequencing was performed on CD4+ T cells from blood. The V call is TRBV30, the J call TRBJ2-3; perhaps TRBD2 as D (6 bases). This clonotype was sampled from a human donor in good health. CDR3 DNA: TGTGCCTGGAGTGTACTAAGAGGGAGGACAGATACGCAGTATTTT. It is translated as CAWSVLRGRTDTQYF.